This T cell receptor (beta chain) was sequenced in a study of T cells after yellow fever vaccination. Whole-study results and caveats: Compared with primary, the secondary response was weaker and peaked at day 5, not 15. The booster saw the reappearance of most primary-vaccination clones (about 95% CD4, less than 90% CD8).

5'RACE template switching generated TCR cDNA, adding a universal primer site and UMIs. A single record per CDR3 protein comes from TCRdb applying MiXCR to the 5' RACE reads. This table has 100,000 to 150,000 distinct CDR3 sequences, about 8.8% appearing once. Notes on this clonotype: Its cognate antigen is unknown.

V was clipped by 0 bases and J by 10 bases, with 16 bases between them. Germline lookup yields CDR1 LGHNA and CDR2 YSLEER. There are 15 residues in the CDR3. The TCR comes from a man between 18 and 35 years old who received the YFV17D yellow fever vaccine. Material: CD8+ T cells sorted from PBMCs, obtained on the day of the yellow fever booster vaccination. This sequence joins TRBV4-3 and TRBJ2-1, with a weak D call TRBD2 (5 bases). CDR3 loop: CASSQDGRSADEQFF. The CDR3, as DNA: TGCGCCAGCAGCCAAGATGGGAGATCGGCAGACGAGCAGTTCTTC.